A selection of T cell receptor beta chains follows, all from one sample in a study of blood T cell repertoires in COVID-19. TCRdb keeps only in-frame clones here, not all; method: immunoSEQ multiplex PCR. The sample consists of some 70,000 clones, roughly four fifths of them appearing once. Material for sequencing was peripheral blood. Source of these receptors: a man at least 80 years old with acute or convalescent COVID-19. Each CDR3 is given with its conserved first and last residue. D genes are given only for firm matches. Some rows have no size entry. The others give once, few or many, or a class for an expanded clone.

j_call: TRBJ2-5
d_call: TRBD1
clone_size: -
v_call: TRBV19
cdr3_aa: CASSARTGTGGETQYF
cdr3_nt: TGTGCCAGTAGTGCGAGAACCGGGACAGGGGGCGAGACCCAGTACTTC

j_call: TRBJ1-6
d_call: -
clone_size: -
v_call: TRBV7-2
cdr3_aa: CASSFRDDNSPLHF
cdr3_nt: TGTGCCAGCAGCTTTCGAGATGATAATTCACCCCTCCACTTT

j_call: TRBJ2-2
d_call: -
clone_size: -
v_call: TRBV2
cdr3_aa: CASSEFLAANTGELFF
cdr3_nt: TGTGCCAGCAGTGAATTCCTAGCCGCGAACACCGGGGAGCTGTTTTTT

j_call: TRBJ2-3
d_call: TRBD2
clone_size: -
v_call: TRBV6-5
cdr3_aa: CASSSLAGGEDTQYF
cdr3_nt: TGTGCCAGCAGTTCCCTAGCGGGAGGTGAAGATACGCAGTATTTT

j_call: TRBJ1-5
d_call: TRBD1
clone_size: -
v_call: TRBV9
cdr3_aa: CASSTGTGGSQPQHF
cdr3_nt: TGTGCCAGCAGCACAGGTACAGGGGGCAGTCAGCCCCAGCATTTT

j_call: TRBJ2-7
d_call: -
clone_size: -
v_call: TRBV7-3
cdr3_aa: CASSSRGSYEQYF
cdr3_nt: TGTGCCAGCAGTTCCAGGGGTTCCTACGAGCAGTACTTC

j_call: TRBJ1-1
d_call: -
clone_size: few
v_call: TRBV6-5
cdr3_aa: CASSQRQMGTEAFF
cdr3_nt: TGTGCCAGCAGTCAGAGACAGATGGGGACTGAAGCTTTCTTT

j_call: TRBJ1-2
d_call: -
clone_size: -
v_call: TRBV28
cdr3_aa: CASSFAGYGYTF
cdr3_nt: TGTGCCAGCAGTTTTGCGGGGTATGGCTACACCTTC

j_call: TRBJ1-6
d_call: -
clone_size: many
v_call: TRBV28
cdr3_aa: CASRRSPPRNSPLHF
cdr3_nt: TGTGCCAGCAGACGGAGCCCCCCACGAAATTCACCCCTCCACTTT

j_call: TRBJ2-4
d_call: TRBD2
clone_size: -
v_call: TRBV3-1/TRBV3-2
cdr3_aa: CASSLAGLGNIQYF
cdr3_nt: TGTGCCAGCAGCCTCGCAGGACTAGGCAACATTCAGTACTTC

j_call: TRBJ1-3
d_call: TRBD1
clone_size: few
v_call: TRBV3-1/TRBV3-2
cdr3_aa: CASSQSRDSRNTIYF
cdr3_nt: TGTGCCAGCAGCCAGAGCAGGGACAGCAGAAACACCATATATTTT

j_call: TRBJ2-1
d_call: -
clone_size: -
v_call: TRBV28
cdr3_aa: CASSLSTGSYNEQFF
cdr3_nt: TGTGCCAGCAGTTTATCCACAGGCTCCTACAATGAGCAGTTCTTC

j_call: TRBJ1-1
d_call: -
clone_size: -
v_call: TRBV6-1
cdr3_aa: CASSEVLQGEAFF
cdr3_nt: TGTGCCAGCAGTGAAGTCTTACAGGGTGAAGCTTTCTTT

j_call: TRBJ2-1
d_call: TRBD1
clone_size: -
v_call: TRBV5-1
cdr3_aa: CASSLTPGTGYNEQFF
cdr3_nt: TGCGCCAGCAGCTTAACCCCCGGGACAGGGTACAATGAGCAGTTCTTC

j_call: TRBJ2-2
d_call: -
clone_size: -
v_call: TRBV10-3
cdr3_aa: CAISERGNTGELFF
cdr3_nt: TGTGCCATCAGTGAGAGGGGGAACACCGGGGAGCTGTTTTTT

j_call: TRBJ2-6
d_call: -
clone_size: -
v_call: TRBV7-2
cdr3_aa: CASSSRPARGANVLTF
cdr3_nt: TGTGCCAGCAGCTCGAGGCCAGCACGTGGGGCCAACGTCCTGACTTTC

j_call: TRBJ2-1
d_call: TRBD2
clone_size: -
v_call: TRBV24-1
cdr3_aa: CATSDKTSGGQKQFF
cdr3_nt: TGTGCCACCAGTGATAAGACTAGCGGGGGCCAAAAGCAGTTCTTC

j_call: TRBJ2-7
d_call: -
clone_size: -
v_call: TRBV27
cdr3_aa: CASSFFSGGHRADLLGEQYF
cdr3_nt: TGTGCCAGCAGTTTCTTCTCGGGGGGCCACAGGGCCGACCTCCTAGGCGAGCAGTACTTC

j_call: TRBJ1-2
d_call: -
clone_size: few
v_call: TRBV28
cdr3_aa: CATTGSTYYGYTF
cdr3_nt: TGTGCCACAACAGGGTCAACCTACTATGGCTACACCTTC

j_call: TRBJ2-5
d_call: -
clone_size: -
v_call: TRBV9
cdr3_aa: CATSRGGAEETQYF
cdr3_nt: TGTGCCACCTCAAGGGGCGGGGCGGAGGAGACCCAGTACTTC

j_call: TRBJ1-1
d_call: -
clone_size: -
v_call: TRBV28
cdr3_aa: CASSPTNTEAFF
cdr3_nt: TGTGCCAGCAGTCCTACGAACACTGAAGCTTTCTTT

j_call: TRBJ1-1
d_call: -
clone_size: -
v_call: TRBV5-1
cdr3_aa: CASSLAGGGTEAFF
cdr3_nt: TGCGCCAGCAGCTTGGCCGGCGGTGGCACTGAAGCTTTCTTT

j_call: TRBJ2-7
d_call: -
clone_size: -
v_call: TRBV28
cdr3_aa: CASSSRTVANYEQYF
cdr3_nt: TGTGCCAGCAGCTCCCGGACAGTCGCAAACTACGAGCAGTACTTC

j_call: TRBJ2-2
d_call: -
clone_size: -
v_call: TRBV5-1
cdr3_aa: CASRTAINTGELFF
cdr3_nt: TGCGCCAGCAGGACAGCCATTAACACCGGGGAGCTGTTTTTT

j_call: TRBJ2-1
d_call: TRBD1
clone_size: -
v_call: TRBV7-9
cdr3_aa: CASSLGRGRGWQFF
cdr3_nt: TGTGCCAGCAGCTTGGGCAGGGGGCGAGGGTGGCAGTTCTTC

j_call: TRBJ2-5
d_call: -
clone_size: once
v_call: TRBV28
cdr3_aa: CASSKETQYF
cdr3_nt: TGTGCCAGCAGCAAAGAGACCCAGTACTTC

j_call: TRBJ2-5
d_call: TRBD2
clone_size: -
v_call: TRBV5-4
cdr3_aa: CASRSGLAVQETQYF
cdr3_nt: TGTGCCAGCAGATCAGGACTAGCGGTTCAAGAGACCCAGTACTTC

j_call: TRBJ2-7
d_call: TRBD2
clone_size: -
v_call: TRBV6-5
cdr3_aa: CASITSGRAPEQYF
cdr3_nt: TGTGCCAGCATAACTAGCGGGAGGGCCCCCGAGCAGTACTTC

j_call: TRBJ2-2
d_call: TRBD2
clone_size: -
v_call: TRBV28
cdr3_aa: CASIGGGVAGELFF
cdr3_nt: TGTGCCAGCATTGGGGGAGGGGTCGCCGGGGAGCTGTTTTTT

j_call: TRBJ2-2
d_call: -
clone_size: -
v_call: TRBV10-3
cdr3_aa: CAISRRSGDTGELFF
cdr3_nt: TGTGCCATCAGTCGGCGATCGGGAGACACCGGGGAGCTGTTTTTT

j_call: TRBJ2-5
d_call: TRBD2
clone_size: -
v_call: TRBV14
cdr3_aa: CASSRWTSGSWLAGETQYF
cdr3_nt: TGTGCCAGCAGCCGATGGACTAGCGGGAGCTGGTTGGCCGGGGAGACCCAGTACTTC

j_call: TRBJ1-3
d_call: -
clone_size: -
v_call: TRBV3-1/TRBV3-2
cdr3_aa: CASSRNQAGGYRGNTIYF
cdr3_nt: TGTGCCAGCAGCCGGAATCAAGCAGGCGGTTACAGGGGAAACACCATATATTTT

j_call: TRBJ1-2
d_call: -
clone_size: -
v_call: TRBV28
cdr3_aa: CASSYYGYTF
cdr3_nt: TGTGCCAGCAGCTACTATGGCTACACCTTC

j_call: TRBJ2-1
d_call: -
clone_size: once
v_call: TRBV28
cdr3_aa: CASIKGDFEQFF
cdr3_nt: TGTGCCAGCATTAAGGGAGATTTTGAGCAGTTCTTC

j_call: TRBJ1-5
d_call: TRBD1
clone_size: -
v_call: TRBV15
cdr3_aa: CATSRTGDNQPQHF
cdr3_nt: TGTGCCACCAGCAGAACAGGGGACAATCAGCCCCAGCATTTT

j_call: TRBJ2-2
d_call: TRBD2
clone_size: -
v_call: TRBV11-2
cdr3_aa: CASTQSLAGDNTGELFF
cdr3_nt: TGTGCCAGCACCCAATCCCTAGCGGGAGACAACACCGGGGAGCTGTTTTTT

j_call: TRBJ1-1
d_call: -
clone_size: -
v_call: TRBV19
cdr3_aa: CASRVFEGDTEAFF
cdr3_nt: TGTGCCAGTCGAGTATTCGAAGGGGACACTGAAGCTTTCTTT

j_call: TRBJ2-2
d_call: TRBD2
clone_size: -
v_call: TRBV27
cdr3_aa: CASSLRTRATGELFF
cdr3_nt: TGTGCCAGCAGTCTAAGGACTAGGGCCACCGGGGAGCTGTTTTTT

j_call: TRBJ2-4
d_call: -
clone_size: few
v_call: TRBV19
cdr3_aa: CASSIVGIAGNIQYF
cdr3_nt: TGTGCCAGTAGTATAGTCGGAATAGCAGGGAACATTCAGTACTTC

j_call: TRBJ2-1
d_call: -
clone_size: -
v_call: TRBV7-9
cdr3_aa: CASSWAGGGLSYNERFF
cdr3_nt: TGTGCCAGCAGCTGGGCGGGCGGGGGCCTATCCTACAATGAGCGGTTCTTC

j_call: TRBJ1-6
d_call: TRBD1
clone_size: -
v_call: TRBV27
cdr3_aa: CASTSGQGKTIPLHF
cdr3_nt: TGTGCCAGCACCTCGGGACAGGGGAAAACAATCCCCCTCCACTTT

j_call: TRBJ2-1
d_call: TRBD1
clone_size: -
v_call: TRBV5-4
cdr3_aa: CASSQQGSSYNEQFF
cdr3_nt: TGTGCCAGCAGCCAACAGGGGAGCTCCTACAATGAGCAGTTCTTC

j_call: TRBJ2-1
d_call: TRBD2
clone_size: -
v_call: TRBV5-1
cdr3_aa: CATNQGLARDEQFF
cdr3_nt: TGCGCCACCAATCAGGGACTAGCGAGGGATGAGCAGTTCTTC

j_call: TRBJ1-2
d_call: TRBD1
clone_size: once
v_call: TRBV7-2
cdr3_aa: CASSLEGTGSNYGYTF
cdr3_nt: TGTGCCAGCAGCTTAGAAGGGACAGGGTCTAACTATGGCTACACCTTC

j_call: TRBJ1-5
d_call: -
clone_size: -
v_call: TRBV19
cdr3_aa: CASTDSIWQPQHF
cdr3_nt: TGTGCCAGTACTGACTCTATCTGGCAGCCCCAGCATTTT

j_call: TRBJ2-3
d_call: -
clone_size: -
v_call: TRBV10-1
cdr3_aa: CASSESLAPGTDTQYF
cdr3_nt: TGCGCCAGCAGTGAGAGCCTAGCCCCGGGCACAGATACGCAGTATTTT

j_call: TRBJ1-5
d_call: -
clone_size: -
v_call: TRBV6-1
cdr3_aa: CASSEEARSRNQPQHF
cdr3_nt: TGTGCCAGCAGTGAAGAGGCCCGATCGAGGAATCAGCCCCAGCATTTT

j_call: TRBJ2-1
d_call: TRBD2
clone_size: -
v_call: TRBV7-8
cdr3_aa: CASSLGLAGYNEQFF
cdr3_nt: TGTGCCAGCAGCTTAGGACTAGCGGGGTACAATGAGCAGTTCTTC

j_call: TRBJ1-1
d_call: -
clone_size: -
v_call: TRBV4-2
cdr3_aa: CASSQATGNTEAFF
cdr3_nt: TGTGCCAGCAGCCAAGCGACGGGGAACACTGAAGCTTTCTTT

j_call: TRBJ2-3
d_call: -
clone_size: -
v_call: TRBV5-5
cdr3_aa: CASSRQPPDTQYF
cdr3_nt: TGTGCCAGCAGCCGACAGCCTCCAGATACGCAGTATTTT

j_call: TRBJ1-1
d_call: -
clone_size: -
v_call: TRBV5-1
cdr3_aa: CASSLREGMNTEAFF
cdr3_nt: TGCGCCAGCAGCTTGCGGGAGGGGATGAACACTGAAGCTTTCTTT